This entry lists 30 T cell receptor beta chains sequenced from one sample in a study of CD8+ T cells in alopecia areata. After isolation, RNA underwent reverse transcription to generate cDNA as the sequencing template. The repertoire was sequenced with immunoSEQ multiplex PCR; TCRdb's copy has only in-frame clones and lacks some. The table includes over 100,000 clones, about 50% detected once. The material was CD8+ T cells sorted from blood, obtained at week 0. Receptors were obtained from a human donor with alopecia areata.

This clone was seen just once. The J gene is TRBJ1-5, the V gene TRBV9; D not resolved. The CDR3 contains 13 residues. From germline, CDR1 is SGDLS and CDR2 YYNGEE. V gave up 2 bases and J gave up 5 bases, with 8 bases separating them. The CDR3 DNA follows: TGTGCCAGCAGCGTTGCGCCTGATCAGCCCCAGCATTTT. Translating it yields CASSVAPDQPQHF.

The chain is built from TRBV6-5 and TRBJ1-2; D unresolved. The V end was cut by 0 bases, the J end by 3 bases, with 5 bases between. From germline, CDR1 is MNHEY and CDR2 SVGAGI. CDR3 size: 13 residues. The CDR3 sequence: CASSYSTDYGYTF. The CDR3 coding sequence is TGTGCCAGCAGTTACTCGACGGACTATGGCTACACCTTC.

This clone was picked up one time. The J gene is TRBJ2-1, the V gene TRBV4-1; D is undetermined. Germline CDR1 is MGHRA and CDR2 is YSYEKL. This CDR3 region has 15 residues. V lost 0 bases to trimming and J lost 0 bases, with 6 bases between them. This chain's CDR3 is CASSQEPGSYNEQFF. The DNA of the CDR3 is TGCGCCAGCAGCCAAGAACCCGGCTCCTACAATGAGCAGTTCTTC.

In this sample, this clone turned up a few times. V usage is TRBV5-5 and J usage is TRBJ1-5, with 7 bases lining up with TRBD1. Germline V lookup: CDR1 SGHKS, CDR2 YYEKEE (reference sequence). J gave up 4 bases and V 3 bases, and 4 bases lay outside the gene matches. The CDR3 loop spans 14 amino acids. CDR3 DNA sequence: TGTGCCAGCAGCTACGGGACAGCTAATCAGCCCCAGCATTTT. It specifies CASSYGTANQPQHF.

The chain uses TRBV29-1 and TRBJ2-7, with TRBD2 identical over 10 bases. This CDR3 has 15 amino acids. Germline values: CDR1 SQVTM, CDR2 ANQGSEA. V dropped 4 bases and J dropped 2; count of bases not matched to a gene: 8. DNA of the CDR3: TGCAGCGTTGCCGGGACTAGCGAGAACCCCTACGAGCAGTACTTC. This translates into CSVAGTSENPYEQYF.

The chain carries TRBV25-1 and TRBJ2-3; TRBD1 matches 7 bases. The CDR3 has 15 residues. With 2 bases clipped from V and 0 bases from J, the junction kept 2 bases outside the gene matches. Germline V gene sequence: CDR1 MGHDK, CDR2 SYGVNS. The CDR3 coding sequence is TGTGCCAGCAGTGAAGGGACAGCTAGCACAGATACGCAGTATTTT. It is translated as CASSEGTASTDTQYF.

The chain carries TRBV13 and TRBJ2-7; no reliable D call. V was trimmed by 6 bases and J by 2 bases, leaving 8 bases between them. This CDR3 comprises 12 residues. The germline CDR1 and CDR2 sequences are PRHDT and FYEKMQ (reference sequence). The CDR3 loop reads CASSLSPYEQYF. The CDR3 DNA is TGTGCCAGCAGTCTTAGTCCCTACGAGCAGTACTTC.

The chain links TRBV6-4 to TRBJ2-5; D may correspond to TRBD1 or TRBD2 (6 bases each). Looked up from germline, CDR1 is MRHNA and CDR2 is SNTAGT. The CDR3 runs to 15 residues. V gave up 5 bases and J gave up 5 bases, with 18 bases separating them. The CDR3, as DNA: TGTGCCAGCAGTTCGGCCGGCTTAGGGGGGGAGACCCAGTACTTC. It specifies CASSSAGLGGETQYF.

The chain carries TRBV2 and TRBJ2-1, with 11 bases matching TRBD2. The CDR3 is made up of 17 amino acids. Looked up from germline, CDR1 is SNHLY and CDR2 is FYNNEI. With 7 bases clipped from V and 6 bases from J, the junction kept 14 bases outside the gene matches. CDR3 residues: CASTLELAGAEGNEQFF. As DNA, the CDR3 is TGTGCCAGCACCCTCGAACTAGCGGGGGCCGAGGGCAATGAGCAGTTCTTC.

This clone has only a few counts. A far larger clone lies a single base away; this is likely a read error. Additional DNA sequences in this sample encode the identical CDR3. The chain couples TRBV7-9 to TRBJ1-1; TRBD1 is a possible D gene (6 bases). This CDR3 region has 12 residues. CDR1 is SEHNR and CDR2 is FQNEAQ in the germline V gene (reference sequence). Trimming cost V 7 bases and J 5 bases, with 11 bases left between them. CDR3 in DNA: TGTGCCAGCATCGAGGGGGGTACTGAAGCTTTCTTT. It specifies CASIEGGTEAFF.

This clone has a handful of counts. The chain carries TRBV6-6 and TRBJ1-1, with D unclear. Germline CDR1 and CDR2: MNHNY and SVGAGI (reference sequence). Trimming left V 2 bases short and J 4 bases short, with 8 bases between. CDR3 size: 13 residues. CDR3: CASSYELGTEAFF. The DNA of the CDR3 is TGTGCCAGCAGTTACGAATTGGGCACTGAAGCTTTCTTT.

The chain links TRBV2 to TRBJ2-5; 12 bases are shared with TRBD1. V was clipped by 4 bases and J by 11 bases; unmatched bases: 11. Germline CDR1 SNHLY, CDR2 FYNNEI. The CDR3 is 15 residues long. The CDR3 is CASSARDRGLREQYF. The CDR3 DNA follows: TGTGCCAGCAGTGCCCGGGACAGGGGGCTTCGGGAGCAGTACTTC.

The rearrangement uses TRBV29-1 and TRBJ2-5; D is possibly TRBD1 (6 bases). Deletions cut 6 bases from V and 2 bases from J, with 10 bases between. This CDR3 is 12 amino acids long. Germline V gives CDR1 SQVTM, CDR2 ANQGSEA. CDR3 sequence (DNA): TGCAGCGTAACAGGGTGGCAAGAGACCCAGTACTTC. It yields the protein CSVTGWQETQYF.

This clone was recorded a few times. The rearrangement links TRBV29-1 to TRBJ2-7; D is unclear. Germline V gene lookup returns CDR1 SQVTM and CDR2 ANQGSEA. The CDR3 length is 15 residues. V was trimmed by 0 bases and J by 0 bases, leaving 12 bases between them. CDR3 region: CSVEDPQASSYEQYF. For the CDR3, the DNA is TGCAGCGTTGAAGACCCCCAGGCCAGCTCCTACGAGCAGTACTTC.

A few counts support this clone. The chain combines TRBV27 with TRBJ1-1, with a weak D call TRBD1 (5 bases). The germline V gene encodes CDR1 MNHEY and CDR2 SMNVEV (reference sequence). This CDR3 region has 14 residues. The V and J ends lost 7 bases and 0 bases respectively, with 12 bases between them. CDR3 DNA: TGTGCCAGCAAACTGGGGGGTTTGAACACTGAAGCTTTCTTT. Translating gives CASKLGGLNTEAFF.

The rearrangement uses TRBV6-5 and TRBJ1-2; TRBD1 matches at 9 bases. CDR1 is MNHEY, CDR2 SVGAGI, per germline. V was pared by 5 bases and J by 4 bases, with 5 bases of the junction left unmatched. The length of the CDR3 is 14 residues. The CDR3 spells CASSPGQGGYGYTF. As DNA, the CDR3 is TGTGCCAGCAGTCCGGGACAGGGCGGCTATGGCTACACCTTC.

This chain uses TRBV29-1 with TRBJ2-1; D gene unclear. Per germline, CDR1 SQVTM and CDR2 ANQGSEA. This CDR3 spans 10 amino acids. Trimming took off 4 bases at V and 8 bases at J, with 6 bases between the two ends. The CDR3 DNA is TGCAGCGTTGTATACCATGAGCAGTTCTTC. This translates into CSVVYHEQFF.

This sequence joins TRBV13 and TRBJ2-7; D uncertain. The length of the CDR3 is 14 residues. Germline CDR1 reads PRHDT; CDR2 reads FYEKMQ (reference sequence). Trimming pared 0 bases from V and 5 bases from J, leaving 11 bases between. The CDR3 bases are TGTGCCAGCAGCTTAGGGGCCCTGGACCACGAGCAGTACTTC. Translation gives CASSLGALDHEQYF.

V and J are TRBV7-9 and TRBJ2-3, with no clear D. Per the germline V gene, CDR1 is SEHNR and CDR2 is FQNEAQ (reference sequence). Trimming pared 5 bases from V and 9 bases from J, leaving 6 bases between. There are 10 residues in the CDR3. CDR3 in amino acids: CASSTRTQYF. The CDR3 DNA sequence: TGTGCCAGCAGCACTCGCACGCAGTATTTT.

The V gene is TRBV27, the J gene TRBJ1-6; D ambiguous. V lost 6 bases and J lost 15, with 15 bases in between. The germline V gene has CDR1 MNHEY and CDR2 SMNVEV (reference sequence). The CDR3 is 12 amino acids. This CDR3 is CASRSWTEGLHF. The CDR3 DNA is TGTGCCAGCAGATCATGGACGGAGGGCCTCCACTTT.

Note on this clone: At one end the junction does not follow the germline gene, possibly because of a read error. The rearrangement links TRBV13 to TRBJ2-1, with a tentative D call TRBD1 (6 bases). The CDR3 length is 13 residues. Germline V lookup: CDR1 PRHDT, CDR2 FYEKMQ (reference sequence). Here the CDR3 reads CASSSVQGNEQLF. CDR3 DNA: TGTGCCAGCAGCTCCGTACAGGGTAATGAGCAGCTCTTC.

This chain connects TRBV27 to TRBJ2-7, with D possibly TRBD2 on 7 matching bases. V lost 0 bases and J lost 5, with 20 bases in between. This CDR3 contains 17 residues. From germline, CDR1 is MNHEY and CDR2 SMNVEV (reference sequence). CDR3 sequence reads: CASSLSPGGGPRHEQYF. The CDR3 nucleotides read TGTGCCAGCAGTTTATCCCCGGGGGGCGGGCCCCGCCACGAGCAGTACTTC.

The chain employs TRBV6-5 and TRBJ1-5; TRBD1 might be the D (5 bases). From germline, CDR1 is MNHEY and CDR2 SVGAGI. Trimming removed 6 bases from V and 1 base from J, with 13 bases in between. The CDR3 sequence is 15 residues long. CDR3 DNA: TGTGCCAGCAGCCCTTCCGGGGGGAGCAATCAGCCCCAGCATTTT. Translating gives CASSPSGGSNQPQHF.

This chain joins TRBV29-1 and TRBJ2-7, with no clear D. Per the germline V gene, CDR1 is SQVTM and CDR2 is ANQGSEA. The CDR3 contains 14 residues. The ends were cut back, 7 bases at V and 2 bases at J, with 18 bases in the middle. The CDR3 DNA reads as TGCAGCGCCCTACCACCAGAGAGACCCTACGAGCAGTACTTC. Translating gives CSALPPERPYEQYF.

This chain uses TRBV27 with TRBJ2-5; unclear D gene. The length of the CDR3 is 13 residues. In germline, CDR1 is MNHEY, CDR2 SMNVEV (reference sequence). V gave up 4 bases and J gave up 1 base, with 7 bases separating them. Here the CDR3 DNA reads TGTGCCAGCAGTTCGGGTGGCCAAGAGACCCAGTACTTC. Translation gives CASSSGGQETQYF.

The V call is TRBV2, the J call TRBJ2-1, with a weak D call TRBD1 (5 bases). Trimming took 6 bases from V and 2 from J, leaving 17 bases between them. Germline loops: CDR1 SNHLY, CDR2 FYNNEI. This CDR3 contains 16 residues. The CDR3 DNA sequence: TGTGCCAGCAGCCTGACAGTCACCTCACCCTACAATGAGCAGTTCTTC. Amino acid sequence: CASSLTVTSPYNEQFF.

The J gene is TRBJ2-7, the V gene TRBV30; 9 bases agree with TRBD2. Germline assignment: CDR1 GTSNPN and CDR2 SVGIG (reference sequence). This CDR3 has 14 amino acids. V lost 8 bases and J lost 5; bases outside the gene matches: 13. CDR3 loop: CAHDVGVAGDEQYF. The CDR3 DNA reads as TGTGCCCACGACGTCGGGGTAGCGGGGGACGAGCAGTACTTC.

This rearrangement joins TRBV4-1 to TRBJ1-1; the D is unclear. The CDR3 is made up of 12 amino acids. V was trimmed by 0 bases and J by 11 bases, leaving 10 bases between them. CDR1 and CDR2 (germline): MGHRA, YSYEKL. The CDR3 loop is CASSQEPARAFF. DNA of the CDR3: TGCGCCAGCAGCCAAGAACCAGCTCGGGCTTTCTTT.

The chain joins TRBV29-1 to TRBJ1-2; 7 nucleotides agree with TRBD1. The V segment lost 0 bases and the J segment 5 bases; nucleotides outside the gene matches: 6. Germline CDR1 is SQVTM and CDR2 is ANQGSEA. The CDR3 loop spans 14 amino acids. CDR3 protein: CSVEDRQGVYGYTF. The CDR3, as DNA: TGCAGCGTTGAAGATAGACAGGGAGTGTATGGCTACACCTTC. The full variable domain, with the rest looked up from reference TRBV29-1 and TRBJ1-2, is SAVISQKPSRDICQRGTSLTIQCQVDSQVTMMFWYRQQPGQSLTLIATANQGSEATYESGFVIDKFPISRPNLTFSTLTVSNMSPEDSSIYLCSVEDRQGVYGYTFGSGTRLTVV.

The V gene is TRBV7-9, the J gene TRBJ1-2, with 7 bases lining up with TRBD1. In germline, CDR1 is SEHNR, CDR2 FQNEAQ (reference sequence). V was pared by 5 bases and J by 4 bases, with 4 bases of the junction left unmatched. The CDR3 consists of 13 residues. In nucleotides, the CDR3 is TGTGCCAGCAGCCCGTGGACAGGCTATGGCTACACCTTC. Its translation: CASSPWTGYGYTF. Based on the CDR3 plus reference TRBV7-9 and TRBJ1-2, the full variable domain is DTGVSQNPRHKITKRGQNVTFRCDPISEHNRLYWYRQTLGQGPEFLTYFQNEAQLEKSRLLSDRFSAERPKGSFSTLEIQRTEQGDSAMYLCASSPWTGYGYTFGSGTRLTVV.